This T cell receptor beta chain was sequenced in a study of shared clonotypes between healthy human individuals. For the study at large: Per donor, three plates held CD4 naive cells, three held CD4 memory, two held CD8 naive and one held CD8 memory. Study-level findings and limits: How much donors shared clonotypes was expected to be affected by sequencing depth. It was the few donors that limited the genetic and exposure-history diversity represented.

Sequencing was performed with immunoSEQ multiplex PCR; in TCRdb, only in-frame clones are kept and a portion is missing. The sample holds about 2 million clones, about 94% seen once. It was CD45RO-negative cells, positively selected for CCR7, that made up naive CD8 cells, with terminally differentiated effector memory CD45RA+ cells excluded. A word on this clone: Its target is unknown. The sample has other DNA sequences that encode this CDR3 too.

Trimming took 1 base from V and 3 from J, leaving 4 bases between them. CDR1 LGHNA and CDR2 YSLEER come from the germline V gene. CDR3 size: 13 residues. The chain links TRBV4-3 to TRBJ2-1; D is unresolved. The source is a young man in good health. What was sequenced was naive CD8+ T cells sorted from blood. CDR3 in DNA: TGCGCCAGCAGCCAAGGACTCTACAATGAGCAGTTCTTC. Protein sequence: CASSQGLYNEQFF.